One sample yielded the 19 T cell receptor beta chains listed below, sequenced in a study of shared T cell receptors in the human thymus. Assay used: immunoSEQ multiplex PCR; TCRdb lists only in-frame clones, some missing. The table records some 640,000 clones, 87% of them present only once. These same data were also listed under a study on human thymus T cells.

The material sequenced was thymocytes. These receptors were obtained from a boy in the first two years of life with a congenital heart defect.

The chain is built from TRBV5-4 and TRBJ2-5; 12 bases map to TRBD2. Germline assignment: CDR1 SGHNT and CDR2 YYREEE (reference sequence). The trim removed 0 bases at V and 3 bases at J, leaving 6 bases unmatched. The CDR3 consists of 17 residues. CDR3 bases: TGTGCCAGCAGCTTGGGGCTAGCGGGGGGGCTTGAAGAGACCCAGTACTTC. This sequence encodes CASSLGLAGGLEETQYF.

This chain joins TRBV6-1 and TRBJ1-1; no reliable D call. Germline V gene lookup returns CDR1 MNHNS and CDR2 SASEGT. With 2 bases removed from V and 5 bases from J, the gap between germline ends came to 6 bases. This CDR3 region has 12 residues. The CDR3: CASSERGTEAFF. Written as DNA, the CDR3 is TGTGCCAGCAGTGAACGAGGAACTGAAGCTTTCTTT.

This sequence joins TRBV4-3 and TRBJ1-5, with D tentatively TRBD1 (6 bases). The CDR3 has 20 residues. Germline V gene lookup returns CDR1 LGHNA and CDR2 YSLEER. V lost 0 bases, J lost 4 bases, and 25 bases lay in between. In DNA, the CDR3 is TGCGCCAGCAGCCAAGAATCAAGGAAAACCCAGGGAGGGGGGAATCAGCCCCAGCATTTT. This sequence encodes CASSQESRKTQGGGNQPQHF.

This clone was seen only a few times. This chain links TRBV5-6 with TRBJ1-3; no firm D call. V was pared by 1 base and J by 8 bases, with 25 bases between. Germline V gives CDR1 SGHDT, CDR2 YYEEEE. The CDR3 contains 18 residues. CDR3 sequence: CASSLSLQVKDQTHTIYF. For the CDR3, the DNA is TGTGCCAGCAGCTTGTCCCTCCAGGTGAAAGATCAAACCCACACCATATATTTT.

The gene calls are TRBV11-3 and TRBJ1-1, with D possibly being TRBD1 (6 bases). The CDR3 has 14 residues. CDR1 and CDR2 from the germline V gene are SGHNT and YENEEA. V lost 5 bases, J lost 5 bases, and 15 bases lay in between. As DNA, the CDR3 is TGTGCCAGCAGCCCAGGGGAGGGTGTTACTGAAGCTTTCTTT. Translated, it gives CASSPGEGVTEAFF.

The genes are TRBV30 and TRBJ2-3, with TRBD2 as a possible D gene (5 bases). The V end lost 3 bases, the J end lost 4 bases, and 14 bases lay between the germline ends. The CDR3 loop spans 14 amino acids. The germline V gene encodes CDR1 GTSNPN and CDR2 SVGIG (reference sequence). The CDR3 is CAWRPPEAPDTQYF. The CDR3 DNA follows: TGTGCCTGGAGACCCCCGGAGGCCCCAGATACGCAGTATTTT.

This chain joins TRBV13 and TRBJ1-2, with no clear D. The CDR3 contains 13 residues. The germline gives CDR1 PRHDT, CDR2 FYEKMQ (reference sequence). V was cut by 2 bases and J by 4 bases, with 8 bases left in between. The CDR3 reads CASSLLQIYGYTF. CDR3 DNA sequence: TGTGCCAGCAGCTTATTACAAATCTATGGCTACACCTTC.

The rearrangement joins TRBV10-3 to TRBJ2-3, with 10 nucleotides matching TRBD2. Germline V lookup: CDR1 ENHRY, CDR2 SYGVKD. CDR3 length: 19 residues. The V segment lost 0 bases and the J segment 2 bases; nucleotides outside the gene matches: 11. DNA for the CDR3: TGTGCCATCAGTGAGTCGCGACTAGCGGGTCAAGGGCCCACAGATACGCAGTATTTT. Amino acid sequence: CAISESRLAGQGPTDTQYF.

The chain recombines TRBV28 with TRBJ2-3, with D tentatively TRBD1 (5 bases). The CDR3 extends over 16 amino acids. V was trimmed by 0 bases and J by 1 base, leaving 11 bases between them. Germline V gene data show CDR1 as MDHEN and CDR2 as SYDVKM. Here the CDR3 DNA reads TGTGCCAGCAGTTTATGGACAGTCTTTGGCACAGATACGCAGTATTTT. Its protein product is CASSLWTVFGTDTQYF.

This rearrangement joins TRBV4-1 to TRBJ2-3, with TRBD2 matching 14 bases. J was trimmed by 6 bases and V by 4 bases; bases with no gene match: 9. The CDR3 sequence is 17 residues long. The germline V gene has CDR1 MGHRA and CDR2 YSYEKL. The CDR3 spells CASSPLPTSGGEDTQYF. The CDR3, as DNA: TGCGCCAGCAGCCCCCTCCCGACTAGCGGGGGGGAGGATACGCAGTATTTT.

This clone has just a few counts. The CDR3 sequence: CASSPRGRKSYGYTF. For the CDR3, the DNA is TGTGCCAGCTCACCACGGGGCAGGAAGAGCTATGGCTACACCTTC. The chain is built from TRBV18 and TRBJ1-2; D perhaps matches TRBD1 (5 bases). Germline CDR1 and CDR2: KGHSH and LQKENI. The CDR3 length is 15 residues. Trimming shortened V by 1 base and J by 4 bases, and 13 bases separated the two germline ends.

The rearrangement uses TRBV10-3 and TRBJ1-1; 8 nucleotides match TRBD1. The CDR3 extends over 16 amino acids. V shed 5 bases, J shed 1 base, and the junction held 9 bases outside the gene matches. Germline CDR1 and CDR2: ENHRY and SYGVKD. As DNA, the CDR3 is TGTGCCATCAGTCGCAAAACAGGGGGAGAGAACACTGAAGCTTTCTTT. Its translation is CAISRKTGGENTEAFF.

The V call is TRBV7-8, the J call TRBJ1-2, with a tentative D call TRBD1 (5 bases). V was cut by 2 bases and J by 0 bases, with 13 bases left in between. Germline CDR1 is SGHVS and CDR2 is FQNEAQ. The CDR3 contains 16 residues. The CDR3 region is CASSLNRPPTNYGYTF. In DNA, the CDR3 is TGTGCCAGCAGCTTAAACAGGCCGCCGACTAACTATGGCTACACCTTC.

The chain combines TRBV5-4 with TRBJ2-7, with 11 bases fitting TRBD2. Germline loops: CDR1 SGHNT, CDR2 YYREEE (reference sequence). The length of the CDR3 is 15 residues. Trimming took 3 bases from V and 4 from J; bases not matched to a gene: 6. The DNA for the CDR3 is TGTGCCAGCAGCTCAGCTAGCGGGGGGCCTTACGAGCAGTACTTC. The encoded protein is CASSSASGGPYEQYF. Supplemented by reference TRBV5-4 and TRBJ2-7, the full variable domain reads ETGVTQSPTHLIKTRGQQVTLRCSSQSGHNTVSWYQQALGQGPQFIFQYYREEENGRGNFPPRFSGLQFPNYSSELNVNALELDDSALYLCASSSASGGPYEQYFGPGTRLTVT.

Remarks on this clone: At one of its ends the junction is not consistent with the germline gene, which may arise from a read error. The identical CDR3 is also encoded by other nucleotide sequences in the sample. The rearrangement uses TRBV30 and TRBJ1-5, with a possible D match to TRBD1 (6 bases). The CDR3 is 14 amino acids. CDR1 and CDR2 (germline): GTSNPN, SVGIG (reference sequence). CDR3 nucleotides: TGTGCTTGGAGTGTCTTTGGACAGTCTCAGCCCCAGCATTTT. Translating it yields CAWSVFGQSQPQHF.

Concerning this clone: Other DNA sequences within the sample encode an identical CDR3. This sequence joins TRBV28 and TRBJ2-7; D gene unclear. CDR3 length: 11 amino acids. Germline V gives CDR1 MDHEN, CDR2 SYDVKM. Trimming removed 6 bases from V and 2 bases from J, with 5 bases in between. The CDR3 sequence: CASSTTYEQYF. The DNA for the CDR3 is TGTGCCAGCAGCACAACCTACGAGCAGTACTTC.

The chain joins TRBV7-2 to TRBJ2-5; 8 nucleotides align to TRBD1. Trimming cost V 1 base and J 4 bases; bases outside gene matches: 5. Germline CDR1 is SGHTA and CDR2 is FQGNSA. The CDR3 is 15 amino acids. In DNA form, the CDR3 reads TGTGCCAGCAGCTTAGGGAGCAGGGGGCCAGAGACCCAGTACTTC. It encodes CASSLGSRGPETQYF.

This rearrangement joins TRBV6-1 to TRBJ2-3; 7 nucleotides align to TRBD1. This CDR3 contains 19 residues. J gave up 0 bases and V 3 bases, and 15 bases lay outside the gene matches. Germline CDR1 and CDR2: MNHNS and SASEGT. CDR3 in DNA: TGTGCCAGCAGTGATAGGGGGCGAAAAGCGGTTTGGAGCACAGATACGCAGTATTTT. This encodes CASSDRGRKAVWSTDTQYF.

V gene TRBV11-2 combines with J gene TRBJ1-5, with 8 bases matching TRBD1. V was pared by 5 bases and J by 6 bases, with 9 bases of the junction left unmatched. This CDR3 has 15 residues. Germline V gene data show CDR1 as SGHAT and CDR2 as FQNNGV. CDR3 residues: CASSPDRGFGQPQHF. Written as DNA, the CDR3 is TGTGCCAGCAGCCCCGACAGGGGATTTGGTCAGCCCCAGCATTTT.